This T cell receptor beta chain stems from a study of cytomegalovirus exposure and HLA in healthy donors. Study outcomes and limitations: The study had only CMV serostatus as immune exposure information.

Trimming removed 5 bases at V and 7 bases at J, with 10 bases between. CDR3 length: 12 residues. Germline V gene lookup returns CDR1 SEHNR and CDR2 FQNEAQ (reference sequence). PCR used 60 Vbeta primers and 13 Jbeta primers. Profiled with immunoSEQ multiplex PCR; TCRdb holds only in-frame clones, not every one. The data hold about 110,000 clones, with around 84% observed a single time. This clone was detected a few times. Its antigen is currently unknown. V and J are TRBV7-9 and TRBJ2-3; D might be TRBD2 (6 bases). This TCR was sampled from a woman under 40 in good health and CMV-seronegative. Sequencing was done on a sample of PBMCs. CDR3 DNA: TGTGCCAGCAGCCCCGGGGGATATACGCAGTATTTT. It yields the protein CASSPGGYTQYF. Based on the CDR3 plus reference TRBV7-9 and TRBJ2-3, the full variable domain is DTGVSQNPRHKITKRGQNVTFRCDPISEHNRLYWYRQTLGQGPEFLTYFQNEAQLEKSRLLSDRFSAERPKGSFSTLEIQRTEQGDSAMYLCASSPGGYTQYFGPGTRLTVL.